Shown below are 16 T cell receptor beta chains from a single sample sequenced in a study of CD8 T cells in ankylosing spondylitis. Findings of the study overall: A TCR beta motif made of 7 to 9 highly homologous variants seemed typical of ankylosing spondylitis blood.

Via MiXCR, TCRdb re-called the 5' RACE reads, giving one row per CDR3 protein. The sample shows about 220,000 distinct CDR3 sequences, 15% to 20% of them seen only once. No antigen is known for these receptors. The sequenced sample consisted of blood, either unsorted or a sorted T cell fraction (not recorded which). These receptors came from a male donor with ankylosing spondylitis.

The chain has TRBV15 and TRBJ1-5; D remains ambiguous. Germline CDR1 and CDR2: LNHNV and YYDKDF (reference sequence). Trimming took off 0 bases at V and 6 bases at J, with 6 bases between the two ends. The CDR3 sequence is 13 residues long. The CDR3 loop is CATSRDQGQPQHF. The CDR3 DNA is TGTGCCACCAGCAGAGATCAAGGTCAGCCCCAGCATTTT.

This clonotype was seen more than once but under ten times. The chain joins TRBV20-1 to TRBJ2-7, with D possibly being TRBD2 (5 bases). The length of the CDR3 is 15 residues. The V end lost 0 bases, the J end lost 0 bases, and 12 bases lay between the germline ends. CDR1 is DFQATT and CDR2 is SNEGSKA in the germline V gene (reference sequence). In nucleotides, the CDR3 is TGCAGTGCTAGAGATGACGGGGTCAGCTCCTACGAGCAGTACTTC. This translates into CSARDDGVSSYEQYF.

The rearrangement links TRBV28 to TRBJ2-2; TRBD2 is a possible D gene (5 bases). V lost 2 bases to trimming and J lost 6 bases, with 10 bases between them. This CDR3 is 14 amino acids long. Per germline, CDR1 MDHEN and CDR2 SYDVKM. The DNA for the CDR3 is TGTGCCAGCAGTTTAAGCGGCGTGGCCGGGGAGCTGTTTTTT. As protein: CASSLSGVAGELFF.

This clonotype was counted many times. The chain employs TRBV5-1 and TRBJ2-3; D ambiguous. Germline values: CDR1 SGHRS, CDR2 YFSETQ. V gave up 0 bases and J gave up 1 base, with 6 bases separating them. The CDR3 sequence is 14 residues long. CDR3 nucleotides: TGCGCCAGCAGCTTGGATGGAGGCACAGATACGCAGTATTTT. Translated: CASSLDGGTDTQYF.

The chain recombines TRBV7-9 with TRBJ2-3; D possibly corresponds to TRBD2 (6 bases). The length of the CDR3 is 14 residues. Germline V gives CDR1 SEHNR, CDR2 FQNEAQ (reference sequence). V gave up 5 bases and J gave up 2 bases, with 11 bases separating them. The CDR3 DNA reads as TGTGCCAGCAGCCCTAGCGTTCCCACAGATACGCAGTATTTT. The encoded protein is CASSPSVPTDTQYF.

The table lists this clonotype with a few counts. This chain connects TRBV4-1 to TRBJ1-2; 11 positions match TRBD1. In germline, CDR1 is MGHRA, CDR2 YSYEKL. The V gene end was trimmed by 0 bases and the J gene end by 5 bases; junction bases not matched to a gene: 8. The CDR3 is 17 amino acids. The CDR3 protein is CASSQEAGTGGSYGYTF. CDR3 bases: TGCGCCAGCAGCCAAGAGGCAGGGACAGGGGGATCTTATGGCTACACCTTC.

V and J are TRBV19 and TRBJ2-6; tentatively, D is TRBD1 (6 bases). V was clipped by 3 bases and J by 4 bases, with 13 bases between them. The germline V gene has CDR1 LNHDA and CDR2 SQIVND (reference sequence). There are 16 residues in the CDR3. CDR3 DNA: TGTGCCAGTAGTATCTACAGGGTGCCCGGGGCCAACGTCCTGACTTTC. Translating gives CASSIYRVPGANVLTF.

This chain uses TRBV4-1 with TRBJ1-5; 8 bases are shared with TRBD1. With 2 bases clipped from V and 0 bases from J, the junction kept 6 bases outside the gene matches. Germline V gene sequence: CDR1 MGHRA, CDR2 YSYEKL. The CDR3 runs to 17 residues. The CDR3 spells CASSQTQGAYSNQPQHF. CDR3 sequence (DNA): TGCGCCAGCAGCCAAACCCAGGGGGCCTATAGCAATCAGCCCCAGCATTTT.

V is TRBV28 and J is TRBJ1-5; weak D call: TRBD1 (6 bases). Germline assignment: CDR1 MDHEN and CDR2 SYDVKM. The ends were cut back, 3 bases at V and 0 bases at J, with 15 bases in the middle. The CDR3 sequence is 17 residues long. The CDR3 coding sequence is TGTGCCAGCAGTTTTGGGGGCGCCGGAGGTAGCAATCAGCCCCAGCATTTT. Translated, it gives CASSFGGAGGSNQPQHF.

The chain carries TRBV30 and TRBJ2-3, with TRBD1 matching 11 bases. The V gene end was trimmed by 2 bases and the J gene end by 4 bases; junction bases not matched to a gene: 2. The CDR3 has 14 amino acids. CDR1 and CDR2 from the germline V gene are GTSNPN and SVGIG (reference sequence). CDR3 amino acids: CAWSWTGGADTQYF. In DNA form, the CDR3 reads TGTGCCTGGAGTTGGACAGGGGGCGCAGATACGCAGTATTTT. The full variable domain, in which reference TRBV30 and TRBJ2-3 provide the parts outside the CDR3, is SQTIHQWPATLVQPVGSPLSLECTVEGTSNPNLYWYRQAAGRGLQLLFYSVGIGQISSEVPQNLSASRPQDRQFILSSKKLLLSDSGFYLCAWSWTGGADTQYFGPGTRLTVL.

J is TRBJ2-7 and V is TRBV27; 7 nucleotides match TRBD1. Trimming removed 5 bases from V and 7 bases from J; junction bases left unmatched: 14. Germline loops: CDR1 MNHEY, CDR2 SMNVEV (reference sequence). This CDR3 contains 15 residues. CDR3 loop: CASSTLLFQGQEQYF. The CDR3 DNA follows: TGTGCCAGCAGTACCCTCCTTTTCCAGGGACAGGAGCAGTACTTC.

The chain links TRBV27 to TRBJ2-1; 8 bases are a match to TRBD2. CDR1 is MNHEY, CDR2 SMNVEV, per germline (reference sequence). The CDR3 spans 15 residues. Germline trimming cut 3 bases from V and 8 bases from J; bases unmatched to any gene: 9. CDR3 nucleotide sequence: TGTGCCAGCAGTTTCGGGGGGGCCGGGTGGCATGAGCAGTTCTTC. This sequence encodes CASSFGGAGWHEQFF.

This clonotype appeared a few times. The gene calls are TRBV29-1 and TRBJ2-6, with TRBD1 as a possible D gene (5 bases). Germline-derived CDR1 and CDR2 are SQVTM and ANQGSEA. V lost 4 bases and J 2 bases, leaving 12 bases between the germline ends. The CDR3 is 15 residues long. As DNA, the CDR3 is TGCAGCGTTGCCAGGGTAGAGACTGGGGCCAACGTCCTGACTTTC. Amino acids: CSVARVETGANVLTF.

This clonotype was detected only a few times. The CDR3 reads CSARAGETEAFF. The CDR3 coding sequence is TGCAGTGCTAGGGCAGGGGAGACTGAAGCTTTCTTT. This rearrangement joins TRBV20-1 to TRBJ1-1, with D maybe TRBD1 (6 bases). The V gene's germline CDR1 is DFQATT and CDR2 SNEGSKA (reference sequence). Trimming removed 3 bases from V and 5 bases from J, with 10 bases in between. The CDR3 loop spans 12 amino acids.

In its sample, this clonotype was seen a few times. The chain links TRBV7-2 to TRBJ2-3; the match to TRBD2 covers 7 bases. Germline V gene data show CDR1 as SGHTA and CDR2 as FQGNSA. This CDR3 region has 15 residues. V trimming: 4 bases; J trimming: 4 bases; junction bases outside the gene matches: 8. Here the CDR3 DNA reads TGTGCCAGCAGCTACCCAGCGAGCGGGGCAGATACGCAGTATTTT. It codes for CASSYPASGADTQYF. The full variable domain, rest sourced from reference TRBV7-2 and TRBJ2-3, is GAGVSQSPSNKVTEKGKDVELRCDPISGHTALYWYRQSLGQGLEFLIYFQGNSAPDKSGLPSDRFSAERTGGSVSTLTIQRTQQEDSAVYLCASSYPASGADTQYFGPGTRLTVL.

In this sample, this clonotype turned up a few times. This chain links TRBV10-3 with TRBJ1-1; D gene ambiguous. Germline CDR1 and CDR2: ENHRY and SYGVKD. The V and J ends lost 3 bases and 2 bases respectively, with 4 bases between them. There are 12 residues in the CDR3. Here the CDR3 reads CAISDLNTEAFF. The CDR3 DNA reads as TGTGCCATCAGTGACCTAAACACTGAAGCTTTCTTT.